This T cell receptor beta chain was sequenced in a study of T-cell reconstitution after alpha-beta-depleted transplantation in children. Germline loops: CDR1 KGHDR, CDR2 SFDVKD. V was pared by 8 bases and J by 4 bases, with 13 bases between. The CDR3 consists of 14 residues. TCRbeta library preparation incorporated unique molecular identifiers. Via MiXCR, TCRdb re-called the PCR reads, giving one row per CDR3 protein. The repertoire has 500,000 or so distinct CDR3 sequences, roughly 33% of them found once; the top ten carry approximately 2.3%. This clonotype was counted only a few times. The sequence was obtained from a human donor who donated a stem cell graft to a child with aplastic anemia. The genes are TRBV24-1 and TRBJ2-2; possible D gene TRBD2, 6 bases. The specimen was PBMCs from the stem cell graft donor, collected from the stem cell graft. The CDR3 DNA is TGTGCCACCACGACTAGGAGAGGCACCGGGGAGCTGTTTTTT. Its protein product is CATTTRRGTGELFF.